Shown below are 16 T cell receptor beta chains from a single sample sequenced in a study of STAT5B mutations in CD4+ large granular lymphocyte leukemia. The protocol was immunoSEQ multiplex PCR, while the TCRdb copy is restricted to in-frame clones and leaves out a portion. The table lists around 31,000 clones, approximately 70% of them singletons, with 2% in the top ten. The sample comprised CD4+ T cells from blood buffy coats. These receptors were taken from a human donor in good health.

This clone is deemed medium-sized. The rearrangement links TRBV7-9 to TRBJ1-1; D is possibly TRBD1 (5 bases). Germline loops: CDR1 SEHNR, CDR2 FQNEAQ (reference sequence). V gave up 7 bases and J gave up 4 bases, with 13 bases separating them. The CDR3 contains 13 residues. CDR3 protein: CASTRVGGTEAFF. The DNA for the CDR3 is TGTGCCAGCACCAGGGTGGGGGGCACTGAAGCTTTCTTT.

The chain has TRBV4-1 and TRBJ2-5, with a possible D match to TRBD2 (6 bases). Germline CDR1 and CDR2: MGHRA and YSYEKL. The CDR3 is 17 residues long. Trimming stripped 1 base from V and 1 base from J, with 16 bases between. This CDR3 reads CASSQALGGRVQETQYF. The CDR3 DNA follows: TGCGCCAGCAGCCAAGCTCTGGGGGGAAGGGTCCAAGAGACCCAGTACTTC.

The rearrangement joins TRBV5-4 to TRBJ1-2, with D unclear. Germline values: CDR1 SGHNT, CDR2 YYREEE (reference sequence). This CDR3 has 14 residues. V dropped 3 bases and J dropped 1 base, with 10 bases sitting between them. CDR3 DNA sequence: TGTGCCAGCAGCTCCGCCCGTGGTAACTATGGCTACACCTTC. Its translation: CASSSARGNYGYTF.

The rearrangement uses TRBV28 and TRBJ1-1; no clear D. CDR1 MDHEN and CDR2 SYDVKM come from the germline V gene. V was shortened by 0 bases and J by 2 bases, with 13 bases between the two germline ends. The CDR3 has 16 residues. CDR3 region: CASSLWGPGTNTEAFF. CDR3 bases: TGTGCCAGCAGTTTATGGGGTCCAGGAACTAACACTGAAGCTTTCTTT. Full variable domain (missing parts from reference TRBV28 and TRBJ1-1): DVKVTQSSRYLVKRTGEKVFLECVQDMDHENMFWYRQDPGLGLRLIYFSYDVKMKEKGDIPEGYSVSREKKERFSLILESASTNQTSMYLCASSLWGPGTNTEAFFGQGTRLTVV.

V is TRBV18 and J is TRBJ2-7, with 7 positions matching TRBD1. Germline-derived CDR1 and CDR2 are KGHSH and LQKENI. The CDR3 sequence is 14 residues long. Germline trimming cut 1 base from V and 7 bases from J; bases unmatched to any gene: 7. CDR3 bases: TGTGCCAGCTCACCACTGCCACAGGGGCGGGAGCAGTACTTC. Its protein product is CASSPLPQGREQYF.

This CDR3 reads CASSQGDRVNYGYTF. The CDR3 region has the DNA TGCGCCAGCAGCCAAGGGGACAGGGTTAACTATGGCTACACCTTC. The chain couples TRBV4-1 to TRBJ1-2; TRBD1 matches at 9 bases. Germline V gene lookup returns CDR1 MGHRA and CDR2 YSYEKL. V lost 1 base and J lost 1; bases outside the gene matches: 1. The CDR3 has 15 amino acids.

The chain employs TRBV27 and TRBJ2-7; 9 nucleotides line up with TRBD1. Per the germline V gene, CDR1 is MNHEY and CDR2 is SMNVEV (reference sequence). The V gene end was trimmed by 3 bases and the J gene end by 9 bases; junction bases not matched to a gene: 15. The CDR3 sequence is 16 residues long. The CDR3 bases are TGTGCCAGCAGTTTTAGGGGCCCTGGGACAGGGAGTGGGCAGTACTTC. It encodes CASSFRGPGTGSGQYF.

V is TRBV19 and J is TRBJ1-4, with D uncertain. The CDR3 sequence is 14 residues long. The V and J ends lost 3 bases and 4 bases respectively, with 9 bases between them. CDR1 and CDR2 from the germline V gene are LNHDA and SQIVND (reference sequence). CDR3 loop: CASSMRHNNEKLFF. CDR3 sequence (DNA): TGTGCCAGTAGTATGCGACATAATAATGAAAAACTGTTTTTT.

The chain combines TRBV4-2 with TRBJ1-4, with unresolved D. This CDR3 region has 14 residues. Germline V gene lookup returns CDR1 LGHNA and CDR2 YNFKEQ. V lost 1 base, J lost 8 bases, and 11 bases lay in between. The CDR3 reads CASSQGPREEKLFF. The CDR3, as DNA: TGTGCCAGCAGCCAAGGTCCTAGGGAGGAAAAACTGTTTTTT.

CDR3 coding DNA: TGCGCCAGCAGCATTAACCCTGCTGGGGACACTGAAGCTTTCTTT. This codes for CASSINPAGDTEAFF. The chain joins TRBV5-1 to TRBJ1-1, with D unclear. The germline V gene encodes CDR1 SGHRS and CDR2 YFSETQ. This CDR3 is 15 amino acids long. Trimming cost V 4 bases and J 3 bases, with 16 bases left between them.

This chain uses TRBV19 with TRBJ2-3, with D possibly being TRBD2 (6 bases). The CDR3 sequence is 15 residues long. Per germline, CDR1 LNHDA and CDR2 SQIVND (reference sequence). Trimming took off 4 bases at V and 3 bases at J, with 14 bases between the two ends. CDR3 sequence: CASSTGTAGTDTQYF. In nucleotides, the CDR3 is TGTGCCAGTAGTACCGGGACCGCGGGGACAGATACGCAGTATTTT. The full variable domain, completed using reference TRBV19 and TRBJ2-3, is DGGITQSPKYLFRKEGQNVTLSCEQNLNHDAMYWYRQDPGQGLRLIYYSQIVNDFQKGDIAEGYSVSREKKESFPLTVTSAQKNPTAFYLCASSTGTAGTDTQYFGPGTRLTVL.

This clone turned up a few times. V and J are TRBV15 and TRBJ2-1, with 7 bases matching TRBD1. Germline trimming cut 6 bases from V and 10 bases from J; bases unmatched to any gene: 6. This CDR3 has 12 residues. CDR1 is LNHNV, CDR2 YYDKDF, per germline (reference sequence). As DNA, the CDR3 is TGTGCCACCAGTAGGGGGCTAGCAGAGCAGTTCTTC. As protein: CATSRGLAEQFF.

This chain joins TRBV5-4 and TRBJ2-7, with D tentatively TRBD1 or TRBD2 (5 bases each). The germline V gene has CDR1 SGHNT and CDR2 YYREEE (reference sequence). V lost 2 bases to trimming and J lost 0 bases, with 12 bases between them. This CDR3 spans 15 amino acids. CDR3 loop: CASSFSVGRSYEQYF. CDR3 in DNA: TGTGCCAGCAGCTTTAGCGTGGGGCGCTCCTACGAGCAGTACTTC.

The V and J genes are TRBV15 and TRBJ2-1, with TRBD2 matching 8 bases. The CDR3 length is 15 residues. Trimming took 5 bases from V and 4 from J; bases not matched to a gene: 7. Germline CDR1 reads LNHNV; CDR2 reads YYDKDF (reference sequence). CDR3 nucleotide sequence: TGTGCCACCAGCGTACCTCCTAGCGGGTACAATGAGCAGTTCTTC. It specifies CATSVPPSGYNEQFF.

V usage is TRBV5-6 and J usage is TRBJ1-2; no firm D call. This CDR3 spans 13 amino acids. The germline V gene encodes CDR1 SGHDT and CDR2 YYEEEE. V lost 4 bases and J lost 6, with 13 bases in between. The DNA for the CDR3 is TGTGCCAGCAGCCCCTTGGACGGTGATGGCTACACCTTC. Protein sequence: CASSPLDGDGYTF.

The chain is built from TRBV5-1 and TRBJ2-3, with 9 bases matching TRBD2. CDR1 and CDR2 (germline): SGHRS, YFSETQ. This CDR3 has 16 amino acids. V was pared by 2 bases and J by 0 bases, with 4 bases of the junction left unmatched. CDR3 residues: CASSFQRGASTDTQYF. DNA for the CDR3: TGCGCCAGCAGCTTCCAGCGGGGGGCCAGCACAGATACGCAGTATTTT.